The clone carrying this TCR beta chain was detected ten times or more. The antigen remains unidentified. Stated time point: persistent/refractory GD, antithyroid drugs over 5 years with positive TRAb. Construction of the TCR library relied on RNA isolated from PBMCs. Collection of peripheral blood (about 10 milliliters) was done using EDTA tubes. The data derive from a study of regulatory T cells in long-lasting Graves disease. The CDR3 extends over 17 amino acids. CDR1 is LNHNV and CDR2 is YYDKDF in the germline V gene (reference sequence). The V and J ends lost 0 bases and 7 bases respectively, with 16 bases between them. Assembly of TCR beta libraries relied on iRepertoire HTBI primers together with Arm-PCR of CDR3 regions. Per the study methods: Segment identification across samples yielded 55 to 65 TRBV and roughly 15 TRBJ segments. TCRdb fed the multiplex PCR reads into MiXCR, producing one record per CDR3 protein. The V and J calls, along with clone size, are taken from TCRdb and not from the paper's own processing. The table records some 300,000 distinct CDR3 sequences, around a fifth of them present only once.

General study points: TRBV28, TRBJ1-2 and TRBJ2-5 were segments that persistent disease favored. Owing to a sample size that was small, accuracy may have been reduced.

The sequence was obtained from a female donor with Graves disease. V and J are TRBV15 and TRBJ1-6; weak D call: TRBD1 (5 bases). The input for sequencing was peripheral blood mononuclear cells (PBMCs), taken when the disease was refractory, from a patient treated with antithyroid drugs. The CDR3, as DNA: TGTGCCACCAGCAGAGATAGGGTTCGGGACGCCAATTCACCCCTCCACTTT. Translated, it gives CATSRDRVRDANSPLHF.